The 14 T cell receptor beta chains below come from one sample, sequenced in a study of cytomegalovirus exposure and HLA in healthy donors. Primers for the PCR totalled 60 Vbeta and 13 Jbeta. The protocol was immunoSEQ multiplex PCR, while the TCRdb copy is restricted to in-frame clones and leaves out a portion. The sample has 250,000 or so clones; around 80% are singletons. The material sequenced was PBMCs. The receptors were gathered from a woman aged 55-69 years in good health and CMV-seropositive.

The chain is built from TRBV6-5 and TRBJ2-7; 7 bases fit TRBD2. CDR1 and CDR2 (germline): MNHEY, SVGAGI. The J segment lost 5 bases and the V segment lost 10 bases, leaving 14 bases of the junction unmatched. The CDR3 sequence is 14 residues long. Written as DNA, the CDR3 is TGTGCCACCCCTGGAGCTAGCGGAGAGAACGAGCAGTACTTC. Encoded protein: CATPGASGENEQYF.

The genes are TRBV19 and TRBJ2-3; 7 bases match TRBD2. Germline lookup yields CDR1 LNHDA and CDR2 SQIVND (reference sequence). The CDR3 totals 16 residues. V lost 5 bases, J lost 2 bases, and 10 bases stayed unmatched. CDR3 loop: CASSATSAIITDTQYF. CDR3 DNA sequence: TGTGCCAGTAGTGCAACTAGCGCTATAATCACAGATACGCAGTATTTT.

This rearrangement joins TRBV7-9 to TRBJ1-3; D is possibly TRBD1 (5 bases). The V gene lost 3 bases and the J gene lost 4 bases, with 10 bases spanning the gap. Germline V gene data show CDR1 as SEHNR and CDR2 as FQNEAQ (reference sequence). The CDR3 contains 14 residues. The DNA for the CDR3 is TGTGCCAGCAGCTTCTCGTCAGGGGGAAACACCATATATTTT. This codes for CASSFSSGGNTIYF.

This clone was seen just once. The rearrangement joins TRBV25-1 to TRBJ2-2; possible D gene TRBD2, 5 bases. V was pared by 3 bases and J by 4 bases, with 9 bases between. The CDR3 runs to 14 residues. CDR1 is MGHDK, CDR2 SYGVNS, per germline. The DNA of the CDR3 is TGTGCCAGCAGTGAGGAGGATGTCACCGGGGAGCTGTTTTTT. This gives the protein CASSEEDVTGELFF.

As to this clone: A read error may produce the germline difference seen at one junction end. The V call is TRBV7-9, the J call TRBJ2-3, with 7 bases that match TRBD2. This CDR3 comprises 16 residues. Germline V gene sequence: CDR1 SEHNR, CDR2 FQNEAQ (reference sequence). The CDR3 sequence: CSSSLVLAASTDTQYF. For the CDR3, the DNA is TGTTCCAGCAGCTTGGTTCTAGCGGCTAGCACAGATACGCAGTATTTT. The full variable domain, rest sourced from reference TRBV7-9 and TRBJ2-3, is DTGVSQNPRHKITKRGQNVTFRCDPISEHNRLYWYRQTLGQGPEFLTYFQNEAQLEKSRLLSDRFSAERPKGSFSTLEIQRTEQGDSAMYLCSSSLVLAASTDTQYFGPGTRLTVL.

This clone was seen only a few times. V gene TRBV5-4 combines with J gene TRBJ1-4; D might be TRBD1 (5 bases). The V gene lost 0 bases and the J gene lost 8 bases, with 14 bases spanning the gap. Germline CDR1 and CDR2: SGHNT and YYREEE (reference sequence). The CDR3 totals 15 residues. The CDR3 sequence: CASSLGGREREKLFF. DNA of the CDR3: TGTGCCAGCAGCTTGGGGGGCAGGGAAAGAGAAAAACTGTTTTTT. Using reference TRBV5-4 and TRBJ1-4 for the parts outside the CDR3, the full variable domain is ETGVTQSPTHLIKTRGQQVTLRCSSQSGHNTVSWYQQALGQGPQFIFQYYREEENGRGNFPPRFSGLQFPNYSSELNVNALELDDSALYLCASSLGGREREKLFFGSGTQLSVL.

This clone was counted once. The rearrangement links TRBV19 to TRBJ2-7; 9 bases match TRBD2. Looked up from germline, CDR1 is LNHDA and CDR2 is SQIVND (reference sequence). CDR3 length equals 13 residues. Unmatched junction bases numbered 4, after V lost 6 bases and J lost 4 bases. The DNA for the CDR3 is TGTGCCAGTAGCCTCAGCGGGAGGTACGAGCAGTACTTC. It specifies CASSLSGRYEQYF.

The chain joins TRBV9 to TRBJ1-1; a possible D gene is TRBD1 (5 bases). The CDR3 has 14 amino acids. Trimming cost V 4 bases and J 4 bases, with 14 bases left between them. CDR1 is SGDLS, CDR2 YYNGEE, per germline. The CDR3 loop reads CASSPRGLGTEAFF. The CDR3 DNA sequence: TGTGCCAGCAGCCCGCGGGGCTTGGGCACTGAAGCTTTCTTT.

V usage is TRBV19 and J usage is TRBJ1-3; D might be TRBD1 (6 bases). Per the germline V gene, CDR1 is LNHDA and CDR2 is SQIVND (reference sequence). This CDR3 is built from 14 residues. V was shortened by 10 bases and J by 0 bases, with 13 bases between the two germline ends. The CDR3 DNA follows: TGTGCCACCAGACAGGACTTCTCTGGAAACACCATATATTTT. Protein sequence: CATRQDFSGNTIYF.

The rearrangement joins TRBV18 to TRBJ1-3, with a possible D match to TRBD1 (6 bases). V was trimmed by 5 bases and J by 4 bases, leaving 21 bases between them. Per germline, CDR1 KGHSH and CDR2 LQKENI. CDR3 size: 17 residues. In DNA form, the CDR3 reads TGTGCCAGCTCATCAACCACAGGGAAATTGGGAGGAAACACCATATATTTT. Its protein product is CASSSTTGKLGGNTIYF.

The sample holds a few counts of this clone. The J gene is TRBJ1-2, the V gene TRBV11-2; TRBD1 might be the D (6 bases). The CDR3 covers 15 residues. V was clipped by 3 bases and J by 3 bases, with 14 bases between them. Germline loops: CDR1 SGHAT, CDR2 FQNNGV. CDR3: CASSLRGRGDYGYTF. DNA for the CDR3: TGTGCCAGCAGCTTGCGGGGGCGCGGGGACTATGGCTACACCTTC.

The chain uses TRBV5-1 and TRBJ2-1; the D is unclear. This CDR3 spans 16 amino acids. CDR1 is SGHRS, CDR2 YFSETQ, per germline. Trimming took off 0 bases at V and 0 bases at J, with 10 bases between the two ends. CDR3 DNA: TGCGCCAGCAGCTTGGGGCAGGCGAGCTCCTACAATGAGCAGTTCTTC. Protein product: CASSLGQASSYNEQFF.

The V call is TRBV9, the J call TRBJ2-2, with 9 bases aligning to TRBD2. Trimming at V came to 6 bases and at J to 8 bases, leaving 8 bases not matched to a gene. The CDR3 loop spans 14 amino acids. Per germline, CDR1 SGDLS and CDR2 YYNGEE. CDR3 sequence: CASTAGGTIGELFF. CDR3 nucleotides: TGTGCCAGCACAGCGGGAGGAACAATAGGGGAGCTGTTTTTT. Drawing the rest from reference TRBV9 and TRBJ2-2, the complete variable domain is DSGVTQTPKHLITATGQRVTLRCSPRSGDLSVYWYQQSLDQGLQFLIQYYNGEERAKGNILERFSAQQFPDLHSELNLSSLELGDSALYFCASTAGGTIGELFFGEGSRLTVL.

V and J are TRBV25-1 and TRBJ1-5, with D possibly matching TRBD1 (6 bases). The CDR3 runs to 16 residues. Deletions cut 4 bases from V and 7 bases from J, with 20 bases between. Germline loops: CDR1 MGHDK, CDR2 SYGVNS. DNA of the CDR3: TGTGCCAGCAGTGTAGTTGGGAGGGGGGCTGGACAGCCCCAGCATTTT. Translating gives CASSVVGRGAGQPQHF.